The T cell receptor (delta chain) under discussion was sequenced for a study of gamma-delta T cells after stem cell transplantation. This clone was seen a handful of times. The likely explanation is a read error, given a far larger clone one base away. Additional DNA sequences in this sample encode the identical CDR3. TCRdb reanalysed the RT-PCR reads with CATT. The repertoire has 2,000 to 2,500 delta-chain clones, about 4.6% of them found once; the top ten carry 30% to 40%. This CDR3 has 15 amino acids. Germline V lookup: CDR1 GEAIGNYY, CDR2 EKD. Material: gamma-delta T cells. The chain couples TRDV2 to TRDJ1; no clear D gene. This TCR was sampled from a human donor. It is not recorded whose cells these are; they may come from a transplant donor. CDR3 in DNA: TGTGCCTGCGACACCGTTGGAAGGTACACCGATAAACTCATCTTT. Its translation: CACDTVGRYTDKLIF.